This TCR beta chain was profiled in a study of graft-versus-host responses after intestinal transplantation. The wider study: Each of the recipients got a multivisceral, liver-intestinal, or isolated intestinal transplant.

In germline, CDR1 is SGDLS, CDR2 YYNGEE. The CDR3 runs to 11 residues. With 5 bases removed from V and 9 bases from J, the gap between germline ends came to 12 bases. Both intraepithelial and lamina propria lymphocytes were released by processing graft tissue. In this sample, this clone turned up a few times. TCRdb's table, derived via immunoSEQ multiplex PCR, lists solely in-frame clones and lacks some. This sample has 20,000 to 25,000 clones, with around 76% found just once. Sequencing used ileum tissue, obtained 12 days after intestinal transplant. This chain links TRBV9 with TRBJ2-7; D gene unclear. The source is a human patient who received an intestinal transplant, so some T cells may come from the graft donor. The CDR3 loop reads CASSASGAQYF. CDR3 coding DNA: TGTGCCAGCAGTGCCTCCGGTGCGCAGTACTTC. The full variable domain, completed using reference TRBV9 and TRBJ2-7, is DSGVTQTPKHLITATGQRVTLRCSPRSGDLSVYWYQQSLDQGLQFLIQYYNGEERAKGNILERFSAQQFPDLHSELNLSSLELGDSALYFCASSASGAQYFGPGTRLTVT.